The 26 T cell receptor beta chains presented below share a single source sample, sequenced in a study of shared clonotypes between healthy human individuals. Measured with immunoSEQ multiplex PCR; TCRdb has only the in-frame clones, and not every one. The sample lists under 2,000,000 clones; about 95% were seen once. Cells designated naive CD8 were CD45RO-negative and were positively selected for CCR7, with terminally differentiated effector memory CD45RA+ cells excluded. Sequencing was carried out using naive CD8+ T cells sorted from blood. The receptors were sampled from a man aged 18 to 35 in good health.

The V call is TRBV5-1, the J call TRBJ2-1; no firm D call. This CDR3 has 16 amino acids. The germline gives CDR1 SGHRS, CDR2 YFSETQ. V dropped 1 base and J dropped 0 bases, with 11 bases sitting between them. CDR3 sequence: CASSLSLGPSYNEQFF. CDR3 bases: TGCGCCAGCAGCTTGTCGTTGGGTCCCTCCTACAATGAGCAGTTCTTC.

V usage is TRBV5-4 and J usage is TRBJ1-6; TRBD1 is a possible D gene (5 bases). The V gene's germline CDR1 is SGHNT and CDR2 YYREEE (reference sequence). V gave up 3 bases and J gave up 10 bases, with 14 bases separating them. The CDR3 length is 14 residues. The CDR3 sequence is CASSYLGGASPLHF. The DNA for the CDR3 is TGTGCCAGCAGCTATCTGGGTGGGGCCTCACCCCTCCACTTT.

This clone was counted a single time. This chain joins TRBV27 and TRBJ2-7; D remains unclear. V was clipped by 5 bases and J by 1 base, with 9 bases between them. Germline lookup yields CDR1 MNHEY and CDR2 SMNVEV (reference sequence). The CDR3 has 13 residues. The DNA of the CDR3 is TGTGCCAGCAGTATTGGGCAGTCCTACGAGCAGTACTTC. Amino acid sequence: CASSIGQSYEQYF.

This chain links TRBV5-1 with TRBJ2-1, with a weak D call TRBD1 (5 bases). The CDR3 has 14 amino acids. Germline V gene lookup returns CDR1 SGHRS and CDR2 YFSETQ. V lost 5 bases and J 2 bases, leaving 11 bases between the germline ends. The CDR3 protein is CASRDTGTYNEQFF. The DNA of the CDR3 is TGCGCCAGCAGGGATACAGGAACCTACAATGAGCAGTTCTTC.

The chain couples TRBV14 to TRBJ2-7, with D hard to call. The V gene's germline CDR1 is SGHDN and CDR2 FVKESK. Trimming shortened V by 1 base and J by 3 bases, and 10 bases separated the two germline ends. This CDR3 is built from 14 residues. The CDR3 bases are TGTGCCAGCAGCCAAGTACTACAGTTCTACGAGCAGTACTTC. This translates into CASSQVLQFYEQYF.

A remark on this clone: This sample includes further DNA sequences coding for the same CDR3. The chain recombines TRBV7-8 with TRBJ2-7; no reliable D call. The CDR3 is 12 amino acids. Trimming removed 5 bases at V and 2 bases at J, with 7 bases between. The germline CDR1 and CDR2 sequences are SGHVS and FQNEAQ. The CDR3 here is CASSPDTYEQYF. The CDR3 coding sequence is TGTGCCAGCAGCCCCGACACCTACGAGCAGTACTTC.

This chain joins TRBV4-3 and TRBJ1-1, with no clear D. This CDR3 is built from 13 residues. Per the germline V gene, CDR1 is LGHNA and CDR2 is YSLEER. V lost 2 bases and J 1 base, leaving 5 bases between the germline ends. As DNA, the CDR3 is TGCGCCAGCAGCCAATCGCAGAACACTGAAGCTTTCTTT. This encodes CASSQSQNTEAFF.

The V gene is TRBV14, the J gene TRBJ2-1; the match to TRBD2 covers 12 bases. The CDR3 contains 20 residues. V lost 3 bases to trimming and J lost 3 bases; unmatched junction nucleotides: 15. Germline V gene lookup returns CDR1 SGHDN and CDR2 FVKESK. CDR3 residues: CASSQRLAGDNLRLYNEQFF. The CDR3 region has the DNA TGTGCCAGCAGCCAGAGACTAGCGGGAGATAATCTACGCCTCTACAATGAGCAGTTCTTC. Full variable domain (rest looked up from reference TRBV14 and TRBJ2-1): EAGVTQFPSHSVIEKGQTVTLRCDPISGHDNLYWYRRVMGKEIKFLLHFVKESKQDESGMPNNRFLAERTGGTYSTLKVQPAELEDSGVYFCASSQRLAGDNLRLYNEQFFGPGTRLTVL.

The gene calls are TRBV6-5 and TRBJ2-7; tentatively, D is TRBD1 or TRBD2 (6 bases each). This CDR3 contains 14 residues. The V end lost 6 bases, the J end lost 4 bases, and 16 bases lay between the germline ends. The germline V gene has CDR1 MNHEY and CDR2 SVGAGI. The CDR3 region is CASSPLGGQYEQYF. CDR3 DNA sequence: TGTGCCAGCAGCCCCCTCGGGGGCCAGTACGAGCAGTACTTC.

The chain couples TRBV11-1 to TRBJ2-1, with 9 bases lining up with TRBD2. Germline CDR1 reads SGHAT; CDR2 reads FQDESV (reference sequence). CDR3 length: 16 amino acids. Trimming removed 1 base from V and 9 bases from J; junction bases left unmatched: 10. The CDR3 reads CASSLGCGGAGCEQFF. The CDR3 region has the DNA TGTGCCAGCAGCTTAGGGTGCGGGGGGGCCGGGTGTGAGCAGTTCTTC.

The J gene is TRBJ1-3, the V gene TRBV11-2, with D possibly matching TRBD1 (6 bases). The CDR3 runs to 14 residues. The germline V gene has CDR1 SGHAT and CDR2 FQNNGV. The V end lost 3 bases, the J end lost 0 bases, and 6 bases lay between the germline ends. The CDR3 loop reads CASSLTGSGNTIYF. The CDR3 bases are TGTGCCAGCAGCTTGACAGGCTCTGGAAACACCATATATTTT.

The rearrangement uses TRBV27 and TRBJ2-7, with no clear D. This CDR3 has 16 residues. Trimming removed 3 bases from V and 5 bases from J, with 20 bases in between. Per the germline V gene, CDR1 is MNHEY and CDR2 is SMNVEV (reference sequence). The CDR3 DNA follows: TGTGCCAGCAGTTTTGTTTCCCCGGTTTTGATCGACGAGCAGTACTTC. It encodes CASSFVSPVLIDEQYF.

On this clone itself: Other DNA sequences within the sample encode an identical CDR3. This chain joins TRBV27 and TRBJ2-3; D remains ambiguous. This CDR3 is 11 amino acids long. Trimming removed 5 bases at V and 4 bases at J, with 4 bases between. Germline V gene lookup returns CDR1 MNHEY and CDR2 SMNVEV (reference sequence). The CDR3 loop is CASSGADTQYF. CDR3 nucleotide sequence: TGTGCCAGCAGTGGTGCAGATACGCAGTATTTT.

On this clone itself: Other DNA sequences from this sample encode an identical CDR3 as well. The chain couples TRBV6-5 to TRBJ2-1; D is possibly TRBD2 (5 bases). CDR1 and CDR2 from the germline V gene are MNHEY and SVGAGI. The CDR3 has 14 residues. Trimming removed 0 bases from V and 8 bases from J, with 11 bases in between. This chain's CDR3 is CASSYSGSRDEQFF. The CDR3 coding sequence is TGTGCCAGCAGTTACTCTGGGAGTCGGGATGAGCAGTTCTTC.

The chain carries TRBV18 and TRBJ2-1; 14 bases fit TRBD2. V was clipped by 8 bases and J by 8 bases; unmatched bases: 8. Germline values: CDR1 KGHSH, CDR2 LQKENI. This CDR3 contains 15 residues. The CDR3 region is CASHWTSGRYDEQFF. For the CDR3, the DNA is TGTGCCAGCCACTGGACTAGCGGGAGGTACGATGAGCAGTTCTTC.

The chain joins TRBV29-1 to TRBJ2-7; 10 bases fit TRBD2. This CDR3 is built from 15 residues. J lost 3 bases, V lost 0 bases, and 5 bases had no gene match. Germline values: CDR1 SQVTM, CDR2 ANQGSEA. The DNA for the CDR3 is TGCAGCGTTGAAGACCTAGCGGGAGAATTCTACGAGCAGTACTTC. The encoded protein is CSVEDLAGEFYEQYF.

This clone has just a few counts. CDR3: CSALGQGEAFF. The CDR3 DNA is TGCAGTGCCCTTGGCCAGGGTGAAGCTTTCTTT. This chain links TRBV20-1 with TRBJ1-1; D is perhaps TRBD1 (5 bases). The CDR3 length is 11 residues. Germline CDR1 DFQATT, CDR2 SNEGSKA (reference sequence). Trimming left V 6 bases short and J 7 bases short, with 12 bases between.

This clone was recorded once. The V gene is TRBV6-6, the J gene TRBJ2-7; the match to TRBD1 covers 9 bases. CDR1 is MNHNY, CDR2 SVGAGI, per germline (reference sequence). Trimming took 6 bases from V and 0 from J; bases not matched to a gene: 6. CDR3 length: 15 residues. This chain's CDR3 is CASSRDRDGSYEQYF. Written as DNA, the CDR3 is TGTGCCAGCAGCAGGGACAGGGACGGCTCCTACGAGCAGTACTTC.

As concerns this clone: One end of the junction fails to match germline, which may point to a read error. The V call is TRBV11-2, the J call TRBJ1-4; D remains unclear. The length of the CDR3 is 13 residues. Germline loops: CDR1 SGHAT, CDR2 FQNNGV. DNA for the CDR3: TGTGCCAGCAGCTTAGATCCCGGCAGCGAGGAGATTTTT. Its translation is CASSLDPGSEEIF.

This clone has only one observation. The chain is built from TRBV7-9 and TRBJ1-2; D is unresolved. CDR1 is SEHNR and CDR2 is FQNEAQ in the germline V gene (reference sequence). V lost 1 base, J lost 8 bases, and 8 bases lay in between. The CDR3 length is 12 residues. The CDR3 sequence is CASSLEVKGYTF. CDR3 in DNA: TGTGCCAGCAGCTTAGAAGTAAAGGGCTACACCTTC.

The rearrangement uses TRBV27 and TRBJ1-1; D is unresolved. The CDR3 contains 16 residues. Germline CDR1 reads MNHEY; CDR2 reads SMNVEV (reference sequence). Trimming stripped 5 bases from V and 2 bases from J, with 18 bases between. The CDR3 loop is CASSPSPTPPNTEAFF. For the CDR3, the DNA is TGTGCCAGCAGTCCATCCCCGACGCCCCCCAACACTGAAGCTTTCTTT.

V gene TRBV9 combines with J gene TRBJ2-5; D is possibly TRBD2 (6 bases). Germline CDR1 and CDR2: SGDLS and YYNGEE. Trimming took off 3 bases at V and 4 bases at J, with 13 bases between the two ends. There are 14 residues in the CDR3. The CDR3 DNA is TGTGCCAGCAGCGCCCACGGGGGATTAGAGACCCAGTACTTC. Translating it yields CASSAHGGLETQYF. Using reference TRBV9 and TRBJ2-5 for the parts outside the CDR3, the full variable domain is DSGVTQTPKHLITATGQRVTLRCSPRSGDLSVYWYQQSLDQGLQFLIQYYNGEERAKGNILERFSAQQFPDLHSELNLSSLELGDSALYFCASSAHGGLETQYFGPGTRLLVL.

This chain uses TRBV6-5 with TRBJ2-5; TRBD1 might be the D (6 bases). Deletions cut 4 bases from V and 5 bases from J, with 8 bases between. CDR1 and CDR2 from the germline V gene are MNHEY and SVGAGI. This CDR3 is 12 amino acids long. For the CDR3, the DNA is TGTGCCAGCAGTTCTGACAGGGAGACCCAGTACTTC. This gives the protein CASSSDRETQYF.

This clone has just one count. The rearrangement links TRBV30 to TRBJ2-7, with 9 bases that match TRBD2. This CDR3 comprises 21 residues. Germline loops: CDR1 GTSNPN, CDR2 SVGIG (reference sequence). The ends lost 2 bases at V and 3 bases at J; junction bases unmatched: 26. The CDR3 DNA follows: TGTGCCTGGAGTAATAGGGCTGGACTAGCGCCCTCCGGATCAGTGAACTACGAGCAGTACTTC. It codes for CAWSNRAGLAPSGSVNYEQYF. The entire variable domain, with the rest obtained from reference TRBV30 and TRBJ2-7, is as follows: SQTIHQWPATLVQPVGSPLSLECTVEGTSNPNLYWYRQAAGRGLQLLFYSVGIGQISSEVPQNLSASRPQDRQFILSSKKLLLSDSGFYLCAWSNRAGLAPSGSVNYEQYFGPGTRLTVT.

The chain recombines TRBV27 with TRBJ2-1; D ambiguous. Germline CDR1 and CDR2: MNHEY and SMNVEV (reference sequence). The CDR3 extends over 11 amino acids. With 6 bases removed from V and 4 bases from J, the gap between germline ends came to 4 bases. The CDR3 DNA reads TGTGCCAGCAGGACTTACAATGAGCAGTTCTTC. This sequence encodes CASRTYNEQFF.

The CDR3 coding sequence is TGTGCCAGCAGGAACCGGGACAGTCTGAACACTGAAGCTTTCTTT. It specifies CASRNRDSLNTEAFF. The chain is built from TRBV6-5 and TRBJ1-1, with TRBD1 matching over 7 bases. CDR1 is MNHEY and CDR2 is SVGAGI in the germline V gene. J was trimmed by 0 bases and V by 6 bases; bases with no gene match: 7. The CDR3 is made up of 15 amino acids.